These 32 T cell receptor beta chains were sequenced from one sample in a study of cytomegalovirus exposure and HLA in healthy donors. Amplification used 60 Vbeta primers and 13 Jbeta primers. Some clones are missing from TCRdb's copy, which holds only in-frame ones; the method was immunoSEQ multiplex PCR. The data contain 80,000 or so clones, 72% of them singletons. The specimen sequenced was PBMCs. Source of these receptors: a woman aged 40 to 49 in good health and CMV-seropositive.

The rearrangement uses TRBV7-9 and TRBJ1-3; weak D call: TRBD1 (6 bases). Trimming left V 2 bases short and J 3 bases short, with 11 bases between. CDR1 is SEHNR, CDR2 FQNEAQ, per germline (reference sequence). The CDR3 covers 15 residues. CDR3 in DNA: TGTGCCAGCAGCTTACGGGGGGCTAGTGGAAACACCATATATTTT. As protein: CASSLRGASGNTIYF. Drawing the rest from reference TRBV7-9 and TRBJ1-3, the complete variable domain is DTGVSQNPRHKITKRGQNVTFRCDPISEHNRLYWYRQTLGQGPEFLTYFQNEAQLEKSRLLSDRFSAERPKGSFSTLEIQRTEQGDSAMYLCASSLRGASGNTIYFGEGSWLTVV.

The DNA of the CDR3 is TGTGCCAGCAGTGCTCCAGCGGGGGGGGCCTACGAGCAGTACTTC. This encodes CASSAPAGGAYEQYF. This chain connects TRBV6-1 to TRBJ2-7; TRBD2 matches 10 bases. Germline CDR1 and CDR2: MNHNS and SASEGT. CDR3 length equals 15 residues. With V trimmed by 4 bases and J by 2 bases, 5 bases remained unmatched.

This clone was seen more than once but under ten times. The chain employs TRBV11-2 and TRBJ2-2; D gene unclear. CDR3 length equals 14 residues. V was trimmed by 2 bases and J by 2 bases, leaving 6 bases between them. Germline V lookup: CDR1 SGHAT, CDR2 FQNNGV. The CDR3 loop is CASSLSLNTGELFF. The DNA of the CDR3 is TGTGCCAGCAGCTTATCCCTAAACACCGGGGAGCTGTTTTTT.

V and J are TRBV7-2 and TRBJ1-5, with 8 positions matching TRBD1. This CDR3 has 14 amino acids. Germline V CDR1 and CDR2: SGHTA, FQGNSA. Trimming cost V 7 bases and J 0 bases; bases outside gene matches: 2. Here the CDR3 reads CASKDRDSNQPQHF. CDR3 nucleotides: TGTGCCAGCAAGGACAGGGATAGCAATCAGCCCCAGCATTTT.

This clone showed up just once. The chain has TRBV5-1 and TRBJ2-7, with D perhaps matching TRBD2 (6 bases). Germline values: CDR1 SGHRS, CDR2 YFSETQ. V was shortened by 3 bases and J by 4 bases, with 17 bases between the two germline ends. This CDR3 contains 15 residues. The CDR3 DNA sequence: TGCGCCAGCAGCTACGGCGGGGCTGCGGAGTACGAGCAGTACTTC. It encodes CASSYGGAAEYEQYF.

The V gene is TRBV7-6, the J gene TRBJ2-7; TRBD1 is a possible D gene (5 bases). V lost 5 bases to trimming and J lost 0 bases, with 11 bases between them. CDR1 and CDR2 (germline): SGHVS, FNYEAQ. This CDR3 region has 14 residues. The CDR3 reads CASSRQDTSYEQYF. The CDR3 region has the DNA TGTGCCAGCAGCAGGCAGGACACCTCCTACGAGCAGTACTTC.

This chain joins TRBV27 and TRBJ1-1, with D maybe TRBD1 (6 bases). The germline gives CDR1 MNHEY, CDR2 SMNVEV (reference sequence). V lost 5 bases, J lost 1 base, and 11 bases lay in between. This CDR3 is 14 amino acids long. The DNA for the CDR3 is TGTGCCAGCAGTCTGGGAGGGGGGAACACTGAAGCTTTCTTT. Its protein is CASSLGGGNTEAFF.

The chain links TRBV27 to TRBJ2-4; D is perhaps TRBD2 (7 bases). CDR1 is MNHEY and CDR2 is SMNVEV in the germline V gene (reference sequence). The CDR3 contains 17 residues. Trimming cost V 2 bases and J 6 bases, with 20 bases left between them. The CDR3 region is CASSLRGSGGSRNIQYF. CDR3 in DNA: TGTGCCAGCAGTTTAAGGGGGTCGGGGGGTAGTAGAAACATTCAGTACTTC.

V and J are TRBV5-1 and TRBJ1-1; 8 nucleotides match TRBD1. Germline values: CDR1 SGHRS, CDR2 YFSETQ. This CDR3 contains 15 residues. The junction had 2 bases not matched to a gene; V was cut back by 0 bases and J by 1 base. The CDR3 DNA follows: TGCGCCAGCAGCTTGGGGACAGGGACGAACACTGAAGCTTTCTTT. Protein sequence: CASSLGTGTNTEAFF.

The CDR3 protein is CAISFEHLQGNTEAFF. For the CDR3, the DNA is TGTGCCATCAGTTTCGAACACCTGCAGGGGAACACTGAAGCTTTCTTT. The V and J genes are TRBV10-3 and TRBJ1-1; D might be TRBD1 (5 bases). Germline CDR1 ENHRY, CDR2 SYGVKD. This CDR3 comprises 16 residues. V was pared by 5 bases and J by 1 base, with 17 bases between.

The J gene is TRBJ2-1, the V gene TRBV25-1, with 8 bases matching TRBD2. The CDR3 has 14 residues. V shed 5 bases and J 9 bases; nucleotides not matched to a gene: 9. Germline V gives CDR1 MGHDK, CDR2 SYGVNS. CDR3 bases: TGTGCCAGCAGTTTTGACGGGGGGGTCAGTGAGCAGTTCTTC. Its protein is CASSFDGGVSEQFF.

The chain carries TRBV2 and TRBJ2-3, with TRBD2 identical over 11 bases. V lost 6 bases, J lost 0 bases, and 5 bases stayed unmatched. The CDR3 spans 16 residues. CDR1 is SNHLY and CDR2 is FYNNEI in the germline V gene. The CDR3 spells CASRGTSGHSTDTQYF. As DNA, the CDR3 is TGTGCCAGCAGGGGGACTAGCGGCCACAGCACAGATACGCAGTATTTT.

CDR3 sequence reads: CASSIYPGPQPQHF. The CDR3 DNA follows: TGTGCCAGTAGTATTTATCCAGGGCCTCAGCCCCAGCATTTT. The chain uses TRBV19 and TRBJ1-5; D may be TRBD1 (5 bases). The ends were cut back, 3 bases at V and 6 bases at J, with 12 bases in the middle. Germline V gene lookup returns CDR1 LNHDA and CDR2 SQIVND (reference sequence). The CDR3 sequence is 14 residues long.

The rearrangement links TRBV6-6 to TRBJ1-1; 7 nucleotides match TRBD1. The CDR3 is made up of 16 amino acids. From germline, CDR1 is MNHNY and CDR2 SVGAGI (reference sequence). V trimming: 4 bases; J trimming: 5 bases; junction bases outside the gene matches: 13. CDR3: CASSSTGTGVRTEAFF. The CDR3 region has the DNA TGTGCCAGCAGTTCGACCGGCACAGGGGTAAGGACTGAAGCTTTCTTT.

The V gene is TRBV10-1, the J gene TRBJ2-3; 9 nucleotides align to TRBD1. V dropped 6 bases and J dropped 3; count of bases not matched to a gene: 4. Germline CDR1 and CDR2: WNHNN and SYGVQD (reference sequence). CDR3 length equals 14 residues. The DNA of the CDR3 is TGCGCCAGCAGCGGGGACAGGGCGACAGATACGCAGTATTTT. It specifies CASSGDRATDTQYF.

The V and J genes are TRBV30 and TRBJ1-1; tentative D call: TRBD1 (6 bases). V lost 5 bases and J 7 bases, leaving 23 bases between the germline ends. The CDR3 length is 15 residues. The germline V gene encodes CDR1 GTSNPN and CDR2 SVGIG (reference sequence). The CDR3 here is CAWGSLTGGGNEAFF. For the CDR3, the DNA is TGTGCCTGGGGTTCCCTTACAGGTGGGGGCAATGAAGCTTTCTTT.

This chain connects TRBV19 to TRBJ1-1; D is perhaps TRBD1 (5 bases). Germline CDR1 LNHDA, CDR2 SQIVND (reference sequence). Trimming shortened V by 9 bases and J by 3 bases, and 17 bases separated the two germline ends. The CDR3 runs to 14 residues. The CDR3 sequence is CASNRRTGDTEAFF. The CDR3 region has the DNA TGTGCCAGCAATAGAAGGACGGGGGACACTGAAGCTTTCTTT.

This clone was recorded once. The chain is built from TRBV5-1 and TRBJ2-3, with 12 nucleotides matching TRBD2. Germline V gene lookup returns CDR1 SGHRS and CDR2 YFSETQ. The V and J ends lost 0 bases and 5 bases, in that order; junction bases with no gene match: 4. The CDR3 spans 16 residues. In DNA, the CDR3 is TGCGCCAGCAGCTTGGGGACTAGCGGGACCGGAGATACGCAGTATTTT. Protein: CASSLGTSGTGDTQYF.

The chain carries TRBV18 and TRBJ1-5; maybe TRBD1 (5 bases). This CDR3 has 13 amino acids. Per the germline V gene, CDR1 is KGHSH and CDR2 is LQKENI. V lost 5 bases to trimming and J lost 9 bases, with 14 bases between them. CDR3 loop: CASSEKVGGPQHF. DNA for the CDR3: TGTGCCAGCTCAGAAAAGGTCGGGGGGCCCCAGCATTTT.

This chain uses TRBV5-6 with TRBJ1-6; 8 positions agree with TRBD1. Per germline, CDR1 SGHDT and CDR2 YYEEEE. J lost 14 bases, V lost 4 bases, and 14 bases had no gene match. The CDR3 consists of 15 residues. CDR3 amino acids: CASSTTRAGGRTLHF. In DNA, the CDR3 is TGTGCCAGCAGCACAACACGGGCAGGGGGCAGAACCCTCCACTTT.

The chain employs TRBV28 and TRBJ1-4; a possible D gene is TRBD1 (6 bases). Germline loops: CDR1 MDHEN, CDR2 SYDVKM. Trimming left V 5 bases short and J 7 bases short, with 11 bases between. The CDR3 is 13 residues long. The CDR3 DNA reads TGTGCCAGCAGTAGCGGACAGAGTGAAAAACTGTTTTTT. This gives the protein CASSSGQSEKLFF. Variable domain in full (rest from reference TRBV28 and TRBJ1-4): DVKVTQSSRYLVKRTGEKVFLECVQDMDHENMFWYRQDPGLGLRLIYFSYDVKMKEKGDIPEGYSVSREKKERFSLILESASTNQTSMYLCASSSGQSEKLFFGSGTQLSVL.

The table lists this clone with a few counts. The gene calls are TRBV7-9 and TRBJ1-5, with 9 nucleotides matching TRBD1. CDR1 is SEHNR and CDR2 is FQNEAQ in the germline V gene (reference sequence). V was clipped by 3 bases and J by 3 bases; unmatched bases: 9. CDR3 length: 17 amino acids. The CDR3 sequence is CASSLGTGTFSNQPQHF. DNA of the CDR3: TGTGCCAGCAGCTTGGGGACAGGGACGTTCTCCAATCAGCCCCAGCATTTT.

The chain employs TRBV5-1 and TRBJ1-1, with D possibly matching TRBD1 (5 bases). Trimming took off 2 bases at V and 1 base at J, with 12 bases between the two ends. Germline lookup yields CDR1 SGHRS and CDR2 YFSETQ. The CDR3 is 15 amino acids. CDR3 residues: CASSFGGTSNTEAFF. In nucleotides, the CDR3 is TGCGCCAGCAGCTTTGGAGGGACTTCGAACACTGAAGCTTTCTTT. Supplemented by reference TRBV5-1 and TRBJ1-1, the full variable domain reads KAGVTQTPRYLIKTRGQQVTLSCSPISGHRSVSWYQQTPGQGLQFLFEYFSETQRNKGNFPGRFSGRQFSNSRSEMNVSTLELGDSALYLCASSFGGTSNTEAFFGQGTRLTVV.

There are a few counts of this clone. The CDR3 sequence: CASSLSGLGSPLHF. CDR3 in DNA: TGTGCCAGCAGCTTATCAGGGTTGGGTTCACCCCTCCACTTT. The genes are TRBV7-9 and TRBJ1-6, with TRBD1 as a possible D gene (5 bases). Germline V lookup: CDR1 SEHNR, CDR2 FQNEAQ (reference sequence). This CDR3 has 14 residues. V lost 2 bases to trimming and J lost 9 bases, with 11 bases between them.

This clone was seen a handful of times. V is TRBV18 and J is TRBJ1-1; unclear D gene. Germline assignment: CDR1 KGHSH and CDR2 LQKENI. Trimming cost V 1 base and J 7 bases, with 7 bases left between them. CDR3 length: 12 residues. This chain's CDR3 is CASSPRQSEAFF. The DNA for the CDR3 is TGTGCCAGCTCACCACGGCAAAGTGAAGCTTTCTTT.

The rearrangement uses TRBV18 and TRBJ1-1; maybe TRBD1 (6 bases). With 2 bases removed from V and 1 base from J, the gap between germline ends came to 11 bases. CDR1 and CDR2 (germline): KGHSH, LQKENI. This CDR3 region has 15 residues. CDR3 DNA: TGTGCCAGCTCACCAGCACAGGGCCCGAACACTGAAGCTTTCTTT. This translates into CASSPAQGPNTEAFF.

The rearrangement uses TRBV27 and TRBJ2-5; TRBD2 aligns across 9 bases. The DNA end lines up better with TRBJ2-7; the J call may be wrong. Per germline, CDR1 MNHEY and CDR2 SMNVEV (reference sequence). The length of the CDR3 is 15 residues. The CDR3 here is CASRDGASGTYEQYF. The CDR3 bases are TGTGCCAGCAGAGACGGGGCTAGCGGGACCTACGAGCAGTACTTC.

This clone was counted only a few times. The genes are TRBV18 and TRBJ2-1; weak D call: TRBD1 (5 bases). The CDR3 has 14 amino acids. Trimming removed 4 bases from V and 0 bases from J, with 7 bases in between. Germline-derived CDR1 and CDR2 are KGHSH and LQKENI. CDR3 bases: TGTGCCAGCTCACTCCAGGGCTCCTACAATGAGCAGTTCTTC. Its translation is CASSLQGSYNEQFF.

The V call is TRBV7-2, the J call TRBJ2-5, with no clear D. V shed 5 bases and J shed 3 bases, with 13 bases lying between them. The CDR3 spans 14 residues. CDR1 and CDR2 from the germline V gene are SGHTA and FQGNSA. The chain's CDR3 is CASSPRVGEETQYF. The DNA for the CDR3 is TGTGCCAGCAGCCCACGGGTTGGTGAAGAGACCCAGTACTTC.

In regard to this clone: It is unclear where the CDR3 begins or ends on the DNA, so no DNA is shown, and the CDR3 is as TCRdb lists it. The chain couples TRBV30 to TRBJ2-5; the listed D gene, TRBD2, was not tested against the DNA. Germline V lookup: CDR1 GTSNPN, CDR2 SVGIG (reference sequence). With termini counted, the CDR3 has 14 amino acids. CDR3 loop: CAWSVDVAGGAADF.

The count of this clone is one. The CDR3 DNA reads TGCGCCAGCAGCAGATACCCGGACAGGGCAGGAAACACCATATATTTT. Amino acids: CASSRYPDRAGNTIYF. The chain links TRBV5-1 to TRBJ1-3, with 8 bases that match TRBD1. The CDR3 covers 16 residues. Germline V gives CDR1 SGHRS, CDR2 YFSETQ. J gave up 4 bases and V 4 bases, and 10 bases lay outside the gene matches. The entire variable domain, with the rest obtained from reference TRBV5-1 and TRBJ1-3, is as follows: KAGVTQTPRYLIKTRGQQVTLSCSPISGHRSVSWYQQTPGQGLQFLFEYFSETQRNKGNFPGRFSGRQFSNSRSEMNVSTLELGDSALYLCASSRYPDRAGNTIYFGEGSWLTVV.

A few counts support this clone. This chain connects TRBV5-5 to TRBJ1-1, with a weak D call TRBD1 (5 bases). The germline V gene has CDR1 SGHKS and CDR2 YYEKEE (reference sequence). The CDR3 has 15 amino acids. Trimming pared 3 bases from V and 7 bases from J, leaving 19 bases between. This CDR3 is CASSSDRYTESEAFF. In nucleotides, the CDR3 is TGTGCCAGCAGCTCCGACAGATATACCGAGAGTGAAGCTTTCTTT.